The T cell receptor (beta chain) under discussion was sequenced for a study of tumor and adjacent non-tumor tissue in lung cancer. Three rounds of nested PCR, following a modified ARM-PCR protocol, produced the TCRbeta library. TCRdb recomputed calls from the multiplex PCR reads with MiXCR, one row per CDR3 protein. The profile shows some 200,000 distinct CDR3 sequences, about 76% of them singletons. This sample's RNA came from whole unsorted tissue. Germline CDR1 and CDR2: MNHEY and SVGEGT. The CDR3 covers 15 residues. J gave up 7 bases and V 7 bases, and 6 bases lay outside the gene matches. This clonotype was counted many times. Its specificity is not known. Study-wide results and caveats: Tumor tissue had significantly higher TCR diversity than normal lung.

The chain is built from TRBV6-2 or TRBV6-3 and TRBJ2-1, with TRBD2 identical over 14 bases. Sequencing was carried out using lung tumor tissue. This clonotype originated in a man in his sixties with non-small cell lung cancer. CDR3: CASTHGTSGRNEQFF. CDR3 nucleotide sequence: TGTGCCAGCACACATGGGACTAGCGGGAGAAATGAGCAGTTCTTC.